This TCR beta chain was found in a study of CD8+ T cells in alopecia areata. Overall study: Treated patients swallowed 5 to 10 mg of oral tofacitinib twice daily.

Sequencing relied on a cDNA template that was reverse transcribed from extracted RNA. Generated by immunoSEQ multiplex PCR, the TCRdb table keeps only in-frame clones and is missing some. The sample holds over 150,000 clones, around 60% seen once. In alopecia areata patients, both lesional scalp punch biopsies and peripheral blood were collected. Findings and caveats of the study: Mice showed clearer TCR sharing than patients did, a gap that was possibly HLA-related.

Trimming took 4 bases from V and 3 from J, leaving 8 bases between them. There are 12 residues in the CDR3. The germline V gene has CDR1 SGHRS and CDR2 YFSETQ. This clone appeared a few times. Its antigen is still unknown. The source of this sequence is a human donor with alopecia areata. The chain carries TRBV5-1 and TRBJ2-7, with D possibly TRBD1 on 5 matching bases. Sequencing used CD4+ T cells sorted from blood, obtained at week 0. The CDR3 is CASSRQGYEQYF. The CDR3 DNA reads as TGCGCCAGCAGCCGCCAGGGCTACGAGCAGTACTTC.